The table lists the clone carrying this T cell receptor (beta chain) with a few counts. Per the germline V gene, CDR1 is LNHDA and CDR2 is SQIVND (reference sequence). Trimming removed 7 bases from V and 7 bases from J; junction bases left unmatched: 7. This CDR3 has 15 amino acids. This sample stems from a study of regulatory T cells in long-lasting Graves disease. HTBI primers from iRepertoire and Arm-PCR of CDR3 regions yielded the TCR beta libraries. TCRdb redid the calling of the multiplex PCR reads with MiXCR, one entry per CDR3 protein. The data hold 350,000 to 550,000 distinct CDR3 sequences, with 15% to 20% observed a single time. The time point here: newly diagnosed GD, antithyroid drugs for less than 3 months. TCR sequences were obtained from RNA taken from PBMCs. In addition, the sample was reused for a study of T cells in Graves' hyperthyroidism and ophthalmopathy.

The origin of this receptor is a woman younger than 30 with Graves disease. The chain has TRBV19 and TRBJ2-2, with 12 bases identical to TRBD2. Sequencing used peripheral blood mononuclear cells (PBMCs), obtained at new diagnosis, from a patient treated with antithyroid drugs. In DNA, the CDR3 is TGTGCCAGTAAACTAGCGGGAGGCCCCGGCGGGGAGCTGTTTTTT. This translates into CASKLAGGPGGELFF.